Following are 32 T cell receptor beta chains from one sample sequenced in a study of T-cell reconstitution after alpha-beta-depleted transplantation in children. Preparation of the TCRbeta library involved a method that used unique molecular identifiers. TCRdb reprocessed the PCR reads with MiXCR, giving one entry per CDR3 protein. The sample includes a few hundred thousand distinct CDR3 sequences, over 10% seen only once; the top ten take 2% to 2.5%. Sample: PBMCs, mostly from graft donor cells, taken 360 days after TCRalphabeta/CD19-depleted stem cell transplant. These receptors were collected from a male patient aged 10 to 17 who had a stem cell transplant for acute myeloid leukemia, so the T cells may come from the graft donor.

This clonotype was found a few times. The chain combines TRBV20-1 with TRBJ2-1; 8 positions match TRBD1. CDR3 length equals 13 residues. The V gene's germline CDR1 is DFQATT and CDR2 SNEGSKA (reference sequence). J lost 6 bases, V lost 3 bases, and 4 bases had no gene match. The CDR3 reads CSARRDRGNEQFF. In DNA form, the CDR3 reads TGCAGTGCTAGGCGCGACAGGGGCAATGAGCAGTTCTTC.

DNA of the CDR3: TGTGCCAGCACTAACACAGATACGCAGTATTTT. Residues: CASTNTDTQYF. The chain combines TRBV3-1 with TRBJ2-3; D is undetermined. The CDR3 extends over 11 amino acids. V dropped 7 bases and J dropped 2 bases, with 4 bases sitting between them. Germline V gene data show CDR1 as LGHDT and CDR2 as YNNKEL (reference sequence).

This clonotype came up a few times. The chain combines TRBV7-3 with TRBJ2-1; possible D gene TRBD1, 5 bases. The germline V gene has CDR1 SGHTA and CDR2 FQGTGA. The CDR3 has 15 amino acids. Trimming cost V 1 base and J 4 bases, with 11 bases left between them. In nucleotides, the CDR3 is TGTGCCAGCAGCTTAAATACAGGAACATACAATGAGCAGTTCTTC. Translating gives CASSLNTGTYNEQFF.

This clonotype has a handful of counts. The chain recombines TRBV7-2 with TRBJ2-1, with 9 bases aligning to TRBD2. This CDR3 has 15 amino acids. The J segment lost 8 bases and the V segment lost 1 base, leaving 6 bases of the junction unmatched. The V gene's germline CDR1 is SGHTA and CDR2 FQGNSA. For the CDR3, the DNA is TGTGCCAGCAGCTTAGTAGGGACTAGCAACCATGAGCAGTTCTTC. This codes for CASSLVGTSNHEQFF.

The chain uses TRBV18 and TRBJ2-7; no definite D call. The CDR3 is made up of 12 amino acids. Germline V CDR1 and CDR2: KGHSH, LQKENI. The germline V and J ends were trimmed by 0 bases and 5 bases, with 5 bases remaining between them. CDR3 region: CASSPPSHEQYF. The CDR3 nucleotides are TGTGCCAGCTCACCACCCAGCCACGAGCAGTACTTC. Drawing the rest from reference TRBV18 and TRBJ2-7, the complete variable domain is NAGVMQNPRHLVRRRGQEARLRCSPMKGHSHVYWYRQLPEEGLKFMVYLQKENIIDESGMPKERFSAEFPKEGPSILRIQQVVRGDSAAYFCASSPPSHEQYFGPGTRLTVT.

The sample holds a few counts of this clonotype. The chain joins TRBV4-2 to TRBJ2-2; tentatively, D is TRBD1 or TRBD2 (6 bases each). The germline V gene encodes CDR1 LGHNA and CDR2 YNFKEQ. V shed 3 bases and J shed 0 bases, with 29 bases lying between them. The CDR3 runs to 22 residues. The CDR3 is CASSHYLVGAAGREANTGELFF. Written as DNA, the CDR3 is TGTGCCAGCAGCCACTACCTCGTGGGGGCCGCCGGAAGGGAGGCGAACACCGGGGAGCTGTTTTTT.

A few counts support this clonotype. The genes are TRBV28 and TRBJ2-1; either TRBD1 or TRBD2 may supply D (5 bases each). Trimming removed 2 bases from V and 3 bases from J, with 14 bases in between. The V gene's germline CDR1 is MDHEN and CDR2 SYDVKM. This CDR3 comprises 16 residues. The CDR3 DNA is TGTGCCAGCAGTTTAAGGTCCGGGACCATCTACAATGAGCAGTTCTTC. Its protein is CASSLRSGTIYNEQFF.

The chain is built from TRBV12-3 or TRBV12-4 and TRBJ2-1; the match to TRBD1 covers 10 bases. This CDR3 is built from 14 residues. Trimming took 3 bases from V and 8 from J; bases not matched to a gene: 4. The CDR3 nucleotides read TGTGCCAGCAGTTTGGACAGGGGGACGGATGAGCAGTTCTTC. It yields the protein CASSLDRGTDEQFF.

This clonotype was detected a few times. The gene calls are TRBV7-2 and TRBJ2-3, with a weak D call TRBD1 (7 bases). The CDR3 runs 15 residues. Trimming removed 5 bases from V and 2 bases from J, with 14 bases in between. CDR1 is SGHTA and CDR2 is FQGNSA in the germline V gene. The CDR3 sequence: CASSEGGTDTDTQYF. For the CDR3, the DNA is TGTGCCAGCAGCGAAGGAGGGACAGACACAGATACGCAGTATTTT. The full variable domain, its missing parts supplied by reference TRBV7-2 and TRBJ2-3, is GAGVSQSPSNKVTEKGKDVELRCDPISGHTALYWYRQSLGQGLEFLIYFQGNSAPDKSGLPSDRFSAERTGGSVSTLTIQRTQQEDSAVYLCASSEGGTDTDTQYFGPGTRLTVL.

This chain joins TRBV10-2 and TRBJ2-5, with 11 bases that match TRBD2. V was pared by 6 bases and J by 4 bases, with 1 base of the junction left unmatched. This CDR3 region has 13 residues. The germline CDR1 and CDR2 sequences are WSHSY and SAAADI. CDR3 protein: CASRLAGAETQYF. The DNA of the CDR3 is TGCGCCAGCAGACTAGCGGGAGCAGAGACCCAGTACTTC.

This clonotype has a handful of counts. The J gene is TRBJ1-1, the V gene TRBV5-1; no firm D call. The germline CDR1 and CDR2 sequences are SGHRS and YFSETQ. The CDR3 loop spans 12 amino acids. The ends were cut back, 5 bases at V and 2 bases at J, with 7 bases in the middle. The DNA for the CDR3 is TGCGCCAGCAGACAGACCAACACTGAAGCTTTCTTT. It encodes CASRQTNTEAFF.

Comment on this clonotype: The junction departs from germline at one end; a sequencing error may be responsible. This rearrangement joins TRBV20-1 to TRBJ2-2; D call uncertain. The germline V gene encodes CDR1 DFQATT and CDR2 SNEGSKA (reference sequence). This CDR3 is built from 17 residues. The CDR3 nucleotides read TGCTGTGCTAGAGGTAGCTTCCCTATTTCGAACACCGGGGAGCTGTTTTTT. As protein: CCARGSFPISNTGELFF.

The rearrangement uses TRBV7-9 and TRBJ2-3; D gene ambiguous. Trimming left V 5 bases short and J 0 bases short, with 15 bases between. The germline V gene has CDR1 SEHNR and CDR2 FQNEAQ (reference sequence). The CDR3 totals 16 residues. DNA of the CDR3: TGTGCCAGCAGCCTAACAGCCAGCCCTAGCACAGATACGCAGTATTTT. Translating gives CASSLTASPSTDTQYF.

Ten or more counts support this clonotype. The CDR3 loop reads CASSSQGYGNTIYF. The CDR3 bases are TGCGCCAGCAGCTCACAGGGTTACGGAAACACCATATATTTT. This chain links TRBV5-1 with TRBJ1-3, with D tentatively TRBD1 (6 bases). This CDR3 comprises 14 residues. The V and J ends lost 3 bases and 4 bases respectively, with 11 bases between them. Germline CDR1 reads SGHRS; CDR2 reads YFSETQ. The full variable domain, rest sourced from reference TRBV5-1 and TRBJ1-3, is KAGVTQTPRYLIKTRGQQVTLSCSPISGHRSVSWYQQTPGQGLQFLFEYFSETQRNKGNFPGRFSGRQFSNSRSEMNVSTLELGDSALYLCASSSQGYGNTIYFGEGSWLTVV.

This clonotype has just a few counts. This rearrangement joins TRBV3-1 to TRBJ2-7; D gene uncertain. Trimming removed 6 bases from V and 0 bases from J, with 12 bases in between. Germline loops: CDR1 LGHDT, CDR2 YNNKEL (reference sequence). This CDR3 has 14 amino acids. The DNA of the CDR3 is TGTGCCAGCAGTGGCTCAATCGTCTCCTACGAGCAGTACTTC. Its protein product is CASSGSIVSYEQYF.

The sample holds a few counts of this clonotype. The genes are TRBV7-9 and TRBJ2-7; the D is unclear. CDR3 length: 13 residues. The V end was cut by 4 bases, the J end by 4 bases, with 11 bases between. Germline V lookup: CDR1 SEHNR, CDR2 FQNEAQ (reference sequence). CDR3 nucleotides: TGTGCCAGCAGCTGGTTAGGAGAGTACGAGCAGTACTTC. It is translated as CASSWLGEYEQYF.

This clonotype has a handful of counts. The CDR3 is CASSPLARISYNEQFF. The CDR3 bases are TGTGCCAGCTCACCCCTGGCCCGAATTTCCTACAATGAGCAGTTCTTC. V and J are TRBV18 and TRBJ2-1; D is unclear. Germline V gene data show CDR1 as KGHSH and CDR2 as LQKENI. This CDR3 has 16 amino acids. Trimming took 3 bases from V and 1 from J, leaving 13 bases between them.

The chain couples TRBV6-2 or TRBV6-3 to TRBJ2-7; D is uncertain. Germline CDR1 and CDR2: MNHEY and SVGEGT. V was clipped by 0 bases and J by 3 bases, with 9 bases between them. The CDR3 extends over 14 amino acids. CDR3: CASSYSIRVYEQYF. The CDR3 DNA follows: TGTGCCAGCAGTTACTCGATTAGGGTCTACGAGCAGTACTTC.

CDR3 amino acids: CASTRGYYNEQFF. As DNA, the CDR3 is TGTGCCAGCACCCGGGGATACTACAATGAGCAGTTCTTC. V is TRBV6-2 or TRBV6-3 and J is TRBJ2-1, with D possibly being TRBD2 (5 bases). Germline CDR1 and CDR2: MNHEY and SVGEGT. V was clipped by 7 bases and J by 3 bases, with 10 bases between them. This CDR3 comprises 13 residues.

This clonotype has a count of ten or more. The chain uses TRBV20-1 and TRBJ2-5; 8 bases fit TRBD2. Germline CDR1 reads DFQATT; CDR2 reads SNEGSKA (reference sequence). The junction had 11 bases not matched to a gene; V was cut back by 6 bases and J by 5 bases. This CDR3 region has 14 residues. The CDR3 DNA reads as TGCAGTGCAAATATAGCGGGATGGAGGGAGACCCAGTACTTC. This codes for CSANIAGWRETQYF.

The chain uses TRBV20-1 and TRBJ2-7; D unresolved. Trimming stripped 1 base from V and 6 bases from J, with 13 bases between. Germline V gene lookup returns CDR1 DFQATT and CDR2 SNEGSKA (reference sequence). This CDR3 contains 13 residues. The CDR3 region is CSARVAETGEQYF. CDR3 nucleotide sequence: TGCAGTGCTAGAGTGGCGGAGACCGGCGAGCAGTACTTC.

This clonotype was seen a few times. The rearrangement uses TRBV7-2 and TRBJ2-3, with 10 bases that match TRBD2. There are 16 residues in the CDR3. After removal of 5 bases from V and 4 bases from J, the junction contained 9 bases not matched to a gene. CDR1 and CDR2 (germline): SGHTA, FQGNSA. The CDR3 loop reads CASSPRLAGESDTQYF. The CDR3 region has the DNA TGTGCCAGCAGCCCCCGTCTAGCGGGAGAGTCAGATACGCAGTATTTT.

The J gene is TRBJ2-3, the V gene TRBV6-2 or TRBV6-3, with TRBD2 matching over 7 bases. The CDR3 has 16 amino acids. J gave up 0 bases and V 6 bases, and 9 bases lay outside the gene matches. CDR1 and CDR2 (germline): MNHEY, SVGEGT. CDR3 sequence reads: CASSLVTGGSTDTQYF. The CDR3, as DNA: TGTGCCAGCAGCCTGGTGACGGGAGGTAGCACAGATACGCAGTATTTT.

This clonotype was counted a few times. The chain recombines TRBV7-6 with TRBJ2-1; 11 bases match TRBD2. The CDR3 covers 16 residues. Germline lookup yields CDR1 SGHVS and CDR2 FNYEAQ. The V and J ends lost 6 bases and 7 bases, in that order; junction bases with no gene match: 11. CDR3: CASRPIAGGWRNEQFF. In nucleotides, the CDR3 is TGTGCCAGCAGACCAATAGCGGGAGGGTGGCGGAATGAGCAGTTCTTC. The entire variable domain, with the rest obtained from reference TRBV7-6 and TRBJ2-1, is as follows: GAGVSQSPRYKVTKRGQDVALRCDPISGHVSLYWYRQALGQGPEFLTYFNYEAQQDKSGLPNDRFSAERPEGSISTLTIQRTEQRDSAMYRCASRPIAGGWRNEQFFGPGTRLTVL.

CDR3 nucleotide sequence: TGTGCCAGCACCCTAAGAATTCCAGCGAACACTGAAGCTTTCTTT. It translates to CASTLRIPANTEAFF. V gene TRBV7-9 combines with J gene TRBJ1-1, with D unresolved. Trimming shortened V by 7 bases and J by 1 base, and 16 bases separated the two germline ends. The CDR3 is 15 amino acids. Germline CDR1 reads SEHNR; CDR2 reads FQNEAQ (reference sequence).

This clonotype was found a few times. The V call is TRBV2, the J call TRBJ2-3, with D maybe TRBD1 (6 bases). CDR3 length: 16 amino acids. Germline CDR1 is SNHLY and CDR2 is FYNNEI. V shed 6 bases and J shed 5 bases, with 21 bases lying between them. This CDR3 is CASRVTGSRLGDTQYF. Here the CDR3 DNA reads TGTGCCAGCAGGGTTACAGGGTCTCGTCTTGGAGATACGCAGTATTTT.

This clonotype has more than one count but fewer than ten. The J gene is TRBJ2-7, the V gene TRBV20-1; D might be TRBD2 (5 bases). The CDR3 totals 13 residues. Trimming shortened V by 3 bases and J by 6 bases, and 15 bases separated the two germline ends. Germline V gene data show CDR1 as DFQATT and CDR2 as SNEGSKA (reference sequence). This chain's CDR3 is CSASKAGASEQYF. The CDR3 DNA reads TGCAGTGCTAGCAAGGCGGGCGCTTCCGAGCAGTACTTC.

This clonotype turned up a few times. This rearrangement joins TRBV7-6 to TRBJ2-2; D uncertain. The V end lost 4 bases, the J end lost 5 bases, and 5 bases lay between the germline ends. CDR3 length: 12 residues. Germline V gene sequence: CDR1 SGHVS, CDR2 FNYEAQ. CDR3 bases: TGTGCCAGCAGCTCCATGACCGGGGAGCTGTTTTTT. It yields the protein CASSSMTGELFF.

The V gene is TRBV15, the J gene TRBJ2-1; D is ambiguous. This CDR3 comprises 11 residues. Trimming took off 6 bases at V and 10 bases at J, with 10 bases between the two ends. Germline loops: CDR1 LNHNV, CDR2 YYDKDF (reference sequence). CDR3 nucleotide sequence: TGTGCCACCAGGGGTTTGTACGAGCAGTTCTTC. Translation: CATRGLYEQFF.

This chain links TRBV18 with TRBJ2-1; 10 positions agree with TRBD2. CDR1 is KGHSH and CDR2 is LQKENI in the germline V gene. The V gene end was trimmed by 2 bases and the J gene end by 6 bases; junction bases not matched to a gene: 10. This CDR3 contains 17 residues. This CDR3 reads CASSPITSGISTNEQFF. The CDR3 DNA is TGTGCCAGCTCACCAATTACTAGCGGGATTAGTACCAATGAGCAGTTCTTC.

The J gene is TRBJ2-1, the V gene TRBV28; 7 bases agree with TRBD2. The trim removed 5 bases at V and 5 bases at J, leaving 6 bases unmatched. The V gene's germline CDR1 is MDHEN and CDR2 SYDVKM. The CDR3 has 14 amino acids. Written as DNA, the CDR3 is TGTGCCAGCAGTCACGGGACTATAAACAATGAGCAGTTCTTC. This encodes CASSHGTINNEQFF.

The chain couples TRBV7-2 to TRBJ2-1; no reliable D call. Germline V gene data show CDR1 as SGHTA and CDR2 as FQGNSA. This CDR3 has 13 residues. The V end lost 5 bases, the J end lost 8 bases, and 13 bases lay between the germline ends. The CDR3 sequence: CASSLNRLDEQFF. The CDR3 DNA follows: TGTGCCAGCAGCCTTAACCGTCTGGATGAGCAGTTCTTC.